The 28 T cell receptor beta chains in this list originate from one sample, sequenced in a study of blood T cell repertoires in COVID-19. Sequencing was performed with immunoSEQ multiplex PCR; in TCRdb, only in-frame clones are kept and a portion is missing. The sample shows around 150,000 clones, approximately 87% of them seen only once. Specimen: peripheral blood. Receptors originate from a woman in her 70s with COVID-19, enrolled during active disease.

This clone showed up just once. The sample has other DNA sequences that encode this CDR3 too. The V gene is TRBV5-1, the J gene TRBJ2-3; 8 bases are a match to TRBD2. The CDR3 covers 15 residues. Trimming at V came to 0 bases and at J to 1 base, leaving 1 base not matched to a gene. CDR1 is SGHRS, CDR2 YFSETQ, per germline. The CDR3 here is CASSLEAGGTDTQYF. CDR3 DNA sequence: TGCGCCAGCAGCTTGGAAGCGGGGGGCACAGATACGCAGTATTTT.

The CDR3 DNA is TGTGCCAGTAGTGATAGACAGACATATAGCAATCAGCCCCAGCATTTT. The encoded protein is CASSDRQTYSNQPQHF. This chain links TRBV19 with TRBJ1-5; TRBD1 might be the D (5 bases). The ends were cut back, 5 bases at V and 0 bases at J, with 14 bases in the middle. CDR1 is LNHDA, CDR2 SQIVND, per germline (reference sequence). The CDR3 covers 16 residues.

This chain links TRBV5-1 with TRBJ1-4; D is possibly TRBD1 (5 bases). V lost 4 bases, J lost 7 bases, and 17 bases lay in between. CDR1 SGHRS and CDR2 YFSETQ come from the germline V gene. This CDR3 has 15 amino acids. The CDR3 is CASSTSRVWGEKLFF. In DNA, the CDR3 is TGCGCCAGCAGCACCTCCAGGGTTTGGGGTGAAAAACTGTTTTTT. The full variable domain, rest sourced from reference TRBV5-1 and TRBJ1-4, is KAGVTQTPRYLIKTRGQQVTLSCSPISGHRSVSWYQQTPGQGLQFLFEYFSETQRNKGNFPGRFSGRQFSNSRSEMNVSTLELGDSALYLCASSTSRVWGEKLFFGSGTQLSVL.

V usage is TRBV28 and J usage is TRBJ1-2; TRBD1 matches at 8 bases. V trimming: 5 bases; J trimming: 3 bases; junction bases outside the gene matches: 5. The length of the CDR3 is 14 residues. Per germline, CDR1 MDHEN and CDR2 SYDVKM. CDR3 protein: CASSTTTGDYGYTF. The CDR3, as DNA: TGTGCCAGCAGTACCACGACAGGGGACTATGGCTACACCTTC.

CDR3 in DNA: TGTGCCAGCAGTCCCGAAGACAGGGGGCGCGGTCAGCCCCAGCATTTT. It codes for CASSPEDRGRGQPQHF. The chain is built from TRBV27 and TRBJ1-5; the match to TRBD1 covers 10 bases. V lost 5 bases to trimming and J lost 6 bases; unmatched junction nucleotides: 10. Germline assignment: CDR1 MNHEY and CDR2 SMNVEV (reference sequence). The CDR3 runs to 16 residues.

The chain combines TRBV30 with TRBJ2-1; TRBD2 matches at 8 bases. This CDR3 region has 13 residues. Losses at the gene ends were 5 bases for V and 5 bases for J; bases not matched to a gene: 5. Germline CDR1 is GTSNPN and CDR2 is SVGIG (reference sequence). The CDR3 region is CAWAGGNNNEQFF. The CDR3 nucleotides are TGTGCCTGGGCGGGGGGTAATAACAATGAGCAGTTCTTC.

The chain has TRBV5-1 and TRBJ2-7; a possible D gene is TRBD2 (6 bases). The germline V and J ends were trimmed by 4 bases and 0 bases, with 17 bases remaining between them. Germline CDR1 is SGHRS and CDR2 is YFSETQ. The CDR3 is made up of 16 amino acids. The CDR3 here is CASSPGLTSSSYEQYF. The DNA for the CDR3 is TGCGCCAGCAGCCCGGGACTCACCAGCTCCTCCTACGAGCAGTACTTC. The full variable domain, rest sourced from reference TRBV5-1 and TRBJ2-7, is KAGVTQTPRYLIKTRGQQVTLSCSPISGHRSVSWYQQTPGQGLQFLFEYFSETQRNKGNFPGRFSGRQFSNSRSEMNVSTLELGDSALYLCASSPGLTSSSYEQYFGPGTRLTVT.

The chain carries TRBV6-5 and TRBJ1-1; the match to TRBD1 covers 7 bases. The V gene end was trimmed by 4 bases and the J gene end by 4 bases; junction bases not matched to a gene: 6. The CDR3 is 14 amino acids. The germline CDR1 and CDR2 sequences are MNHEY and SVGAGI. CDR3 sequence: CASSSQGSRTEAFF. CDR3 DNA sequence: TGTGCCAGCAGTTCACAGGGGAGTCGCACTGAAGCTTTCTTT.

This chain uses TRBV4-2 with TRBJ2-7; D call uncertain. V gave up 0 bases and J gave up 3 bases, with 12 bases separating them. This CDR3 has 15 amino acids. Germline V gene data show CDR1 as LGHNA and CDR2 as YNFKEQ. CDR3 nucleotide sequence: TGTGCCAGCAGCCAAGAAGGCGGCACTCACTACGAGCAGTACTTC. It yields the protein CASSQEGGTHYEQYF.

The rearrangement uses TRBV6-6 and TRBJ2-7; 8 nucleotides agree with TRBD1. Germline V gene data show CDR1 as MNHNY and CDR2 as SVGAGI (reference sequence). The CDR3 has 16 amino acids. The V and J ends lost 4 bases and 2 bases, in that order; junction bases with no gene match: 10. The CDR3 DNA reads TGTGCCAGCAGTTCCTACAGGGGGGAAGGGACCTACGAGCAGTACTTC. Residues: CASSSYRGEGTYEQYF.

The CDR3 protein is CASSPPTSGGAGFTDTQYF. In DNA form, the CDR3 reads TGTGCCAGCTCACCACCGACTAGCGGGGGGGCGGGTTTCACAGATACGCAGTATTTT. This chain connects TRBV18 to TRBJ2-3, with 14 bases identical to TRBD2. This CDR3 comprises 19 residues. V trimming: 0 bases; J trimming: 2 bases; junction bases outside the gene matches: 7. CDR1 and CDR2 from the germline V gene are KGHSH and LQKENI. Supplemented by reference TRBV18 and TRBJ2-3, the full variable domain reads NAGVMQNPRHLVRRRGQEARLRCSPMKGHSHVYWYRQLPEEGLKFMVYLQKENIIDESGMPKERFSAEFPKEGPSILRIQQVVRGDSAAYFCASSPPTSGGAGFTDTQYFGPGTRLTVL.

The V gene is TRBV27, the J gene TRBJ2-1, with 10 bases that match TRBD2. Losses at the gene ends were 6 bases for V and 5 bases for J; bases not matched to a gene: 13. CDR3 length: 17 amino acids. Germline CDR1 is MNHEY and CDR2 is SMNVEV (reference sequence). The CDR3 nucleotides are TGTGCCAGCAGGGGGGTACTAGCGGGGTTTCCGAACAATGAGCAGTTCTTC. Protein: CASRGVLAGFPNNEQFF.

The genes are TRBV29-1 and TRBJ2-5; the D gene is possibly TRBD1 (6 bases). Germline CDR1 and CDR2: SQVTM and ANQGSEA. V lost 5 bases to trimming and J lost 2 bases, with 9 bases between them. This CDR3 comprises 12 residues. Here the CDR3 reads CSVRTDQETQYF. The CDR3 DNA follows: TGCAGCGTTCGGACAGATCAAGAGACCCAGTACTTC.

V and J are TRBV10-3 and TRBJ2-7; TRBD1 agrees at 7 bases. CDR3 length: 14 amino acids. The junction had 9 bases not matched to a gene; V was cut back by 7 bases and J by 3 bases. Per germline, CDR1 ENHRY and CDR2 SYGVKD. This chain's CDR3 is CAIKGRTGDYEQYF. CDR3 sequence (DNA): TGTGCCATCAAGGGCAGGACAGGAGACTACGAGCAGTACTTC.

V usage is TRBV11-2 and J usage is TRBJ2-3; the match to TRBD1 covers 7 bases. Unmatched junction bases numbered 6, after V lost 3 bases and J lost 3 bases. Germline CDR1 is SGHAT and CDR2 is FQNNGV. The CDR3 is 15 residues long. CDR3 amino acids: CASSFRRQGTDTQYF. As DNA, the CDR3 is TGTGCCAGCAGCTTTAGAAGACAGGGAACAGATACGCAGTATTTT.

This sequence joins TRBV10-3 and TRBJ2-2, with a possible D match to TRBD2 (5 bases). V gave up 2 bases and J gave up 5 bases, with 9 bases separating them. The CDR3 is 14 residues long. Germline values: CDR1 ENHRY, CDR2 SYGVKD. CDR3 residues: CAISEDLATGELFF. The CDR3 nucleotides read TGTGCCATCAGTGAGGATCTAGCTACCGGGGAGCTGTTTTTT.

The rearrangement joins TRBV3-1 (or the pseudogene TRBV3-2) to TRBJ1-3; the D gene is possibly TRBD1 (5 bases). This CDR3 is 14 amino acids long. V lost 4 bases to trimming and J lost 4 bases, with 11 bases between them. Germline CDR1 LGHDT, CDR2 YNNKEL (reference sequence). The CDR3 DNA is TGTGCCAGCAGCCTGGACATAAACGGAAACACCATATATTTT. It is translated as CASSLDINGNTIYF.

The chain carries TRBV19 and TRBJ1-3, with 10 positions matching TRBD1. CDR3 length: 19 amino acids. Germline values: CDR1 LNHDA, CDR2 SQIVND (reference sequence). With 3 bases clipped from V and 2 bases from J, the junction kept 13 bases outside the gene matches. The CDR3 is CASSILRDRGKLPGNTIYF. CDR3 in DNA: TGTGCCAGTAGTATCCTGAGGGACAGGGGAAAACTACCTGGAAACACCATATATTTT.

The CDR3 here is CASSLGDGTEQFF. The DNA of the CDR3 is TGCGCCAGCAGCTTGGGTGACGGGACAGAGCAGTTCTTC. The V and J genes are TRBV5-1 and TRBJ2-1; possible D gene TRBD1, 6 bases. The germline gives CDR1 SGHRS, CDR2 YFSETQ. Trimming removed 0 bases at V and 10 bases at J, with 11 bases between. There are 13 residues in the CDR3.

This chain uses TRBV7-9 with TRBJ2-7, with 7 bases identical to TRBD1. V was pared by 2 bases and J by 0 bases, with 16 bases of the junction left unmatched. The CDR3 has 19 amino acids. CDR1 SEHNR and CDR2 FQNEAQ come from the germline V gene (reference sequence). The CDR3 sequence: CASSLRETGKGVGSYEQYF. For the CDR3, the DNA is TGTGCCAGCAGCTTACGTGAGACAGGGAAGGGGGTTGGCTCCTACGAGCAGTACTTC. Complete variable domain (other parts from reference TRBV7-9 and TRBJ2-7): DTGVSQNPRHKITKRGQNVTFRCDPISEHNRLYWYRQTLGQGPEFLTYFQNEAQLEKSRLLSDRFSAERPKGSFSTLEIQRTEQGDSAMYLCASSLRETGKGVGSYEQYFGPGTRLTVT.

The CDR3, as DNA: TGTGCCAGCAGCTCGAGGCAGGGGAATTCACCCCTCCACTTT. It codes for CASSSRQGNSPLHF. V usage is TRBV5-4 and J usage is TRBJ1-6; weak D call: TRBD1 (6 bases). V lost 3 bases, J lost 7 bases, and 11 bases lay in between. The CDR3 contains 14 residues. The germline gives CDR1 SGHNT, CDR2 YYREEE (reference sequence).

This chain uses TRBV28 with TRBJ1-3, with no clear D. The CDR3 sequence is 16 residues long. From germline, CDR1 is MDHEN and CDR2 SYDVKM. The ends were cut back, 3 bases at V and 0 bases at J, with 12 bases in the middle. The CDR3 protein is CASSFIHLSSGNTIYF. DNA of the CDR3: TGTGCCAGCAGTTTTATTCACTTGAGCTCTGGAAACACCATATATTTT.

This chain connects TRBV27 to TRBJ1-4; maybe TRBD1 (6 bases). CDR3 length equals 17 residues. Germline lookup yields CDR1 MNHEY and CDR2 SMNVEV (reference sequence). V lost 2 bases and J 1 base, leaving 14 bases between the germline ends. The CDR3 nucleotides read TGTGCCAGCAGTTTACGGCAGGACAGATTAACTAATGAAAAACTGTTTTTT. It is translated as CASSLRQDRLTNEKLFF.

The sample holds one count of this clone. CDR3 sequence: CASSIDTRRPQPQHF. CDR3 coding DNA: TGTGCCAGTAGTATAGATACACGGCGGCCGCAGCCCCAGCATTTT. This chain connects TRBV19 to TRBJ1-5; no clear D. The CDR3 is made up of 15 amino acids. V was cut by 0 bases and J by 7 bases, with 13 bases left in between. Germline V gene lookup returns CDR1 LNHDA and CDR2 SQIVND (reference sequence).

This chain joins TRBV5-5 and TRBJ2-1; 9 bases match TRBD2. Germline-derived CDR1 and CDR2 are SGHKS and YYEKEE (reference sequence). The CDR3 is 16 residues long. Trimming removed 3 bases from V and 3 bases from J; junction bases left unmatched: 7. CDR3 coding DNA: TGTGCCAGCAGCTCAAAGGAGCGGGGGGACTACAATGAGCAGTTCTTC. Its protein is CASSSKERGDYNEQFF. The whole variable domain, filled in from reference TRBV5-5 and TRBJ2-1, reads DAGVTQSPTHLIKTRGQQVTLRCSPISGHKSVSWYQQVLGQGPQFIFQYYEKEERGRGNFPDRFSARQFPNYSSELNVNALLLGDSALYLCASSSKERGDYNEQFFGPGTRLTVL.

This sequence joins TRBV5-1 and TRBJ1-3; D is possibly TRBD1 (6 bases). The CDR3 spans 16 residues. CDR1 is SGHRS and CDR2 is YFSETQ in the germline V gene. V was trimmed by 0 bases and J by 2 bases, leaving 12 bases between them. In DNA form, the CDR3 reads TGCGCCAGCAGCTTGGCCGGGGCAGGGGCTGGAAACACCATATATTTT. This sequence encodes CASSLAGAGAGNTIYF. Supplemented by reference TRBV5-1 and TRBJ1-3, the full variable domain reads KAGVTQTPRYLIKTRGQQVTLSCSPISGHRSVSWYQQTPGQGLQFLFEYFSETQRNKGNFPGRFSGRQFSNSRSEMNVSTLELGDSALYLCASSLAGAGAGNTIYFGEGSWLTVV.

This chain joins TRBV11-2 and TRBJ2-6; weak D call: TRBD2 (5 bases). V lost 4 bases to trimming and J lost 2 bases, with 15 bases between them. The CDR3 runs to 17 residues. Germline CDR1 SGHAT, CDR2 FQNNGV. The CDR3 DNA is TGTGCCAGCAGCTCCCGAACCCCCGGGGCTGGGGCCAACGTCCTGACTTTC. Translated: CASSSRTPGAGANVLTF.

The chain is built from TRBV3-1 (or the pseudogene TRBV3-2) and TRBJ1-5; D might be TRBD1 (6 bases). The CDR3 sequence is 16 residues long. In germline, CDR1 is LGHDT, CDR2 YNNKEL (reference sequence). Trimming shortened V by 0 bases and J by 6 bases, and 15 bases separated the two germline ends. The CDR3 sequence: CASSQDQTGLGQPQHF. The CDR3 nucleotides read TGTGCCAGCAGCCAAGACCAAACAGGGTTGGGTCAGCCCCAGCATTTT.